These T cell receptor beta chains were read from a single sample in a study of OX40 agonist ivuxolimab in advanced cancers. TCRdb's table, derived via immunoSEQ multiplex PCR, lists solely in-frame clones and lacks some. The sample holds under 45,000 clones, approximately 86% seen once. The specimen comprised CD4+ or CD8+ T cells sorted from blood, sampled in a trial of the OX40 agonist ivuxolimab. The receptors stem from an adult with an advanced solid tumor such as melanoma, head and neck, liver or kidney cancer. Each CDR3 is given with its conserved first and last residue. D genes are given only for firm matches. Clone size is shown for a subset of rows, as once, few, many or a class of expanded clone.

J gene,clone size,V gene,D gene,CDR3 protein,CDR3 DNA
TRBJ1-4,.,TRBV11-2,.,CASSLSPQGLQKLFF,TGTGCCAGCAGCTTATCCCCACAGGGTTTACAAAAACTGTTTTTT
TRBJ1-2,.,TRBV7-8,.,CASSSRTGGYTF,TGTGCCAGCAGCTCAAGGACTGGCGGCTACACCTTC
TRBJ2-5,.,TRBV5-8,.,CASRLQGSKETQYF,TGTGCCAGCAGACTACAGGGCTCGAAAGAGACCCAGTACTTC
TRBJ1-5,few,TRBV2,.,CASSEGNQPQHF,TGTGCCAGCAGTGAAGGTAATCAGCCCCAGCATTTT
TRBJ1-2,.,TRBV28,.,CASSLQQRTNYGYTF,TGTGCCAGCAGTTTACAACAGCGAACTAACTATGGCTACACCTTC
TRBJ2-2,.,TRBV27,.,CASSLGGRERAGELFF,TGTGCCAGCAGTTTAGGGGGCAGGGAAAGGGCCGGGGAGCTGTTTTTT
TRBJ2-7,few,TRBV5-1,.,CASANPQGSYEQYF,TGCGCCAGCGCGAACCCGCAGGGGTCCTACGAGCAGTACTTC
TRBJ2-7,.,TRBV10-3,.,CATNAGTSSYEQYF,TGTGCCACCAACGCAGGAACCAGTTCCTACGAGCAGTACTTC
TRBJ1-1,.,TRBV7-9,TRBD1,CASSLTGGITEAFF,TGTGCCAGCAGCTTGACAGGGGGTATCACTGAAGCTTTCTTT
TRBJ1-2,.,TRBV7-3,.,CASSFGPEANYGYTF,TGTGCCAGCAGCTTCGGGCCTGAGGCTAACTATGGCTACACCTTC
TRBJ1-1,.,TRBV7-2,.,CASSPYVAGTEAFF,TGTGCCAGCAGCCCTTACGTGGCGGGGACTGAAGCTTTCTTT
TRBJ2-7,.,TRBV5-1,TRBD2,CASSRGLAGDGSYEQYF,TGCGCCAGCAGCCGTGGACTAGCGGGAGACGGCTCCTACGAGCAGTACTTC
TRBJ2-3,.,TRBV14,.,CASSQDPGASSTDTQYF,TGTGCCAGCAGCCAAGATCCCGGGGCGTCTAGCACAGATACGCAGTATTTT
TRBJ1-2,.,TRBV28,.,CASSLWRRDYGYTF,TGTGCCAGCAGTTTATGGCGCCGAGACTATGGCTACACCTTC
TRBJ2-1,.,TRBV6-5,.,CASTLRPSAYNEQFF,TGTGCCAGCACCCTTAGGCCCTCGGCCTACAATGAGCAGTTCTTC
TRBJ2-1,.,TRBV5-1,.,CASSPLSGSYNEQFF,TGCGCCAGCAGCCCCCTTAGCGGCTCCTACAATGAGCAGTTCTTC
TRBJ2-1,.,TRBV5-1,.,CASSLAGRNEQFF,TGCGCCAGCAGCTTGGCAGGGAGGAATGAGCAGTTCTTC
TRBJ2-3,few,TRBV7-3,.,CASSLLGSTDTQYF,TGTGCCAGCAGCTTATTGGGGAGCACAGATACGCAGTATTTT
TRBJ2-7,.,TRBV9,TRBD1,CASSVRDRAEQYF,TGTGCCAGCAGCGTCCGGGACAGGGCCGAGCAGTACTTC
TRBJ1-2,once,TRBV28,.,CASSLPGQSFYGYTF,TGTGCCAGCAGTCTTCCGGGACAATCTTTTTATGGCTACACCTTC
TRBJ2-4,.,TRBV6-5,.,CASRPPGLAKNIQYF,TGTGCCAGCAGGCCACCGGGACTAGCCAAAAACATTCAGTACTTC
TRBJ2-1,once,TRBV2,.,CASRWASEQFF,TGTGCCAGCCGATGGGCGAGTGAGCAGTTCTTC
TRBJ1-5,once,TRBV6-1,TRBD1,CASSASWTGSQPQHF,TGTGCCAGCAGTGCATCATGGACAGGGTCGCAGCCCCAGCATTTT
TRBJ1-4,.,TRBV6-1,.,CASSETLRQYATNEKLFF,TGTGCCAGCAGTGAAACTTTGAGACAGTATGCAACTAATGAAAAACTGTTTTTT
TRBJ1-2,.,TRBV5-1,.,CASSLSGTNYGYTF,TGCGCCAGCAGCTTGTCGGGGACTAACTATGGCTACACCTTC
TRBJ1-5,.,TRBV6-6,.,CASTSGESNQPQHF,TGTGCCAGCACGTCTGGGGAGAGCAATCAGCCCCAGCATTTT
TRBJ2-7,.,TRBV10-3,TRBD1,CAISPGTGRGYEQYF,TGTGCCATCAGCCCGGGGACAGGGAGAGGCTACGAGCAGTACTTC
TRBJ2-7,.,TRBV28,TRBD1,CASSLQGARTYEQYF,TGTGCCAGCAGCCTACAGGGGGCGCGGACCTACGAGCAGTACTTC
TRBJ2-5,.,TRBV19,.,CATRRQGETQYF,TGTGCCACCCGACGGCAGGGGGAGACCCAGTACTTC
TRBJ1-2,.,TRBV7-9,.,CASSLESGLRGYTF,TGTGCCAGCAGCTTAGAGTCGGGGCTGCGGGGCTACACCTTC
TRBJ1-2,.,TRBV5-1,.,CASSGGGRVGGYTF,TGCGCCAGCAGCGGTGGTGGCCGGGTGGGTGGCTACACCTTC
TRBJ1-1,.,TRBV29-1,.,CSVGRGTEAFF,TGCAGCGTTGGCCGGGGGACTGAAGCTTTCTTT
TRBJ1-1,few,TRBV9,.,CASSEGLAGGSTEAFF,TGTGCCAGCAGCGAGGGACTAGCGGGGGGAAGTACTGAAGCTTTCTTT
TRBJ1-1,.,TRBV7-8,TRBD1,CASSSDRGGLTEAFF,TGTGCCAGCAGCTCAGACAGGGGCGGGTTGACTGAAGCTTTCTTT
TRBJ1-3,.,TRBV14,.,CASSQEASPGNTIYF,TGTGCCAGCAGCCAAGAGGCAAGTCCGGGAAACACCATATATTTT
TRBJ2-3,.,TRBV10-3,TRBD2,CAISVAGSTDTQYF,TGTGCCATCAGTGTAGCGGGGAGCACAGATACGCAGTATTTT
TRBJ2-7,.,TRBV2,.,CASRKTTEGREQYF,TGTGCCAGCCGAAAGACGACGGAGGGGCGCGAGCAGTACTTC
TRBJ1-3,.,TRBV5-1,TRBD1,CASSLSGQGAPSGNTIYF,TGCGCCAGCAGCTTATCGGGACAGGGGGCGCCGTCTGGAAACACCATATATTTT
TRBJ2-1,.,TRBV6-6,.,CASRDSNNEQFF,TGTGCCAGCAGGGACAGTAACAATGAGCAGTTCTTC
TRBJ2-1,.,TRBV7-5,.,CASSLIQGGGNEQFF,TGTGCCAGCAGCTTAATTCAGGGCGGGGGCAATGAGCAGTTCTTC
TRBJ2-7,.,TRBV7-2,.,CASSLGHLDEQYF,TGTGCCAGCAGCTTAGGGCACCTGGACGAGCAGTACTTC
TRBJ1-5,.,TRBV12-5,.,CASGFHCRPQHF,TGTGCTAGTGGTTTCCATTGCCGGCCCCAGCATTTT
TRBJ1-1,.,TRBV6-5,.,CASSYSASETEAFF,TGTGCCAGCAGTTACTCGGCCAGTGAAACTGAAGCTTTCTTT
TRBJ2-7,.,TRBV6-1,TRBD1,CASSWNSGQTYEQYF,TGTGCCAGCAGTTGGAACTCGGGACAGACCTACGAGCAGTACTTC
TRBJ2-7,few,TRBV7-2,TRBD1,CASSSHRGVYEQYF,TGTGCCAGCAGCTCACACAGGGGGGTCTACGAGCAGTACTTC
TRBJ2-7,.,TRBV7-8,.,CASSQTSYEQYF,TGTGCCAGCAGTCAAACTAGCTACGAGCAGTACTTC
TRBJ2-1,.,TRBV28,.,CASTPRGRERNEQFF,TGTGCCAGCACCCCTAGGGGAAGGGAACGGAATGAGCAGTTCTTC
TRBJ2-3,few,TRBV25-1,.,CASSEIRATDTQYF,TGTGCCAGCAGTGAAATCAGGGCCACAGATACGCAGTATTTT
TRBJ2-2,.,TRBV7-9,.,CASSLPNTGELFF,TGTGCCAGCAGCTTACCCAACACCGGGGAGCTGTTTTTT
TRBJ1-1,.,TRBV10-2,TRBD1,CASSGQGMNTEAFF,TGCGCCAGCAGTGGACAGGGGATGAACACTGAAGCTTTCTTT
TRBJ1-3,.,TRBV6-5,.,CASSYSPGGNTIYF,TGTGCCAGCAGTTATAGCCCGGGGGGAAACACCATATATTTT
TRBJ2-7,.,TRBV27,TRBD1,CASATPTGLGYEQYF,TGTGCCAGCGCTACTCCGACAGGGTTGGGCTACGAGCAGTACTTC
TRBJ2-5,.,TRBV10-1,.,CASSEKRGVQETQYF,TGCGCCAGCAGTGAAAAAAGGGGGGTCCAAGAGACCCAGTACTTC
TRBJ2-3,.,TRBV29-1,TRBD2,CSVTRLARGTDTQYF,TGCAGCGTGACCCGACTAGCGCGAGGCACAGATACGCAGTATTTT
TRBJ1-3,.,TRBV5-1,TRBD1,CASSSGTVGGNTIYF,TGCGCCAGCAGCTCCGGGACAGTGGGGGGAAACACCATATATTTT